This T cell receptor beta chain was observed in a study of shared clonotypes between healthy human individuals. In germline, CDR1 is KGHSY, CDR2 FQNENV. V was shortened by 6 bases and J by 0 bases, with 14 bases between the two germline ends. The CDR3 has 16 residues. Every subset's genomic DNA went evenly onto several immunoSEQ plates. In replicate PCRs of sorted subsets, around 0.2 ug DNA, tens of thousands of T cell genomes, was used. Method: immunoSEQ multiplex PCR; TCRdb's copy keeps in-frame clones and lacks some. The sample has 950,000 to 1,100,000 clones, 78% seen once; the top ten hold roughly 0.62%. The authors divided CD4+ cells into CD45RA+ naive and CD45RA-negative memory subsets.

The gene calls are TRBV16 and TRBJ2-2, with D possibly TRBD2 on 5 matching bases. Source material: memory CD4+ T cells from PBMCs. Noted subset: CD45RA-negative fraction. This TCR was recovered from a man in his late teens or twenties in good health. Some clones in this sample may be carry-over from other donors' samples. In DNA, the CDR3 is TGTGCCAGCAGTCGCCGGGGTATCGCGAACACCGGGGAGCTGTTTTTT. The encoded protein is CASSRRGIANTGELFF.